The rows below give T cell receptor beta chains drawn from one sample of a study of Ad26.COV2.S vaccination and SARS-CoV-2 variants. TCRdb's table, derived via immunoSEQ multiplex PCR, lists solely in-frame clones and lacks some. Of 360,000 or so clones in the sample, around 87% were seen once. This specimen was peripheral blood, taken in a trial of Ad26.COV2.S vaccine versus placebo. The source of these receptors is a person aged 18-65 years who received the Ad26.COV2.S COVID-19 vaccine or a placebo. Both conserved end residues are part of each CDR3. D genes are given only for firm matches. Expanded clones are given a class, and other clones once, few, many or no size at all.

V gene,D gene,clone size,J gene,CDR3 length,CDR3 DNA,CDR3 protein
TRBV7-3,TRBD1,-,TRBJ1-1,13,TGTGCCAGCAGCTTGGACAGGGGCACTGAAGCTTTCTTT,CASSLDRGTEAFF
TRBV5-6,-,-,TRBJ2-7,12,TGTGCCAGCACCAGGTCCAGGGGAGAGCAGTACTTC,CASTRSRGEQYF
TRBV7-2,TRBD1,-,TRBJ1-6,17,TGTGCCAGCAGCTTAGATACAGGGGGTTCCTATAATTCACCCCTCCACTTT,CASSLDTGGSYNSPLHF
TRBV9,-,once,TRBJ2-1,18,TGTGCCAGCAGCGTAGGTCCGAGGTTGCAGGGCCGGTACAATGAGCAGTTCTTC,CASSVGPRLQGRYNEQFF
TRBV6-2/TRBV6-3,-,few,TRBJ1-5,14,TGTGCCAGCAGTTACCTCAACCTCAATCAGCCCCAGCATTTT,CASSYLNLNQPQHF
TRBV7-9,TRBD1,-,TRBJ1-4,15,TGTGCCAGCAGCTTAGACAGGGGCCTTAATGAAAAACTGTTTTTT,CASSLDRGLNEKLFF
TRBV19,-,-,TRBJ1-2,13,TGTGCCAGTAGTATCACGGATAACTATGGCTACACCTTC,CASSITDNYGYTF
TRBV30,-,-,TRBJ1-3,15,TGTGCCTGGAGTATCGAGGGGGGCTTTGGAAACACCATATATTTT,CAWSIEGGFGNTIYF
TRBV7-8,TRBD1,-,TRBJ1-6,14,TGTGCCAGCAGCTACCGGGACAGGAATTCACCCCTCCACTTT,CASSYRDRNSPLHF
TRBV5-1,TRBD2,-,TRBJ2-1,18,TGCGCCAGCAGCTTGGTGTGGACTAGCGGGGCCTCACACAATGAGCAGTTCTTC,CASSLVWTSGASHNEQFF
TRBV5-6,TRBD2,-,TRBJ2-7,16,TGTGCCAGCGATAGCGGAAGACTAGCGGGAGACTACGAGCAGTACTTC,CASDSGRLAGDYEQYF
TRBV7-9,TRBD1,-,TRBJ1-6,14,TGTGCCAGCAGCGCAGGGGGCGAGGATTCACCCCTCCACTTT,CASSAGGEDSPLHF
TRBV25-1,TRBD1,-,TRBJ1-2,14,TGTGCCAGCACCCCGACAGGGACTAACTATGGCTACACCTTC,CASTPTGTNYGYTF
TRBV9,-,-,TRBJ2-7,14,TGTGCCAGCAGCCCGAGAAGAGACCCCTACGAGCAGTACTTC,CASSPRRDPYEQYF
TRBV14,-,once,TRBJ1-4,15,TGTGCCAGCAGCCAGAGGACAGCAACTAATGAAAAACTGTTTTTT,CASSQRTATNEKLFF
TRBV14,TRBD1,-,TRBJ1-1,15,TGTGCCAGCAGCCCGCGACAGGGAATGAACACTGAAGCTTTCTTT,CASSPRQGMNTEAFF
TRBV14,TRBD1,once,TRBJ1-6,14,TGTGCCAGCAGCCAGGGACAGCTAAATTCACCCCTCCACTTT,CASSQGQLNSPLHF
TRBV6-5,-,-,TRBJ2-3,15,TGTGCCAGCAGCGGCCCTTTGCAGGGCACAGATACGCAGTATTTT,CASSGPLQGTDTQYF
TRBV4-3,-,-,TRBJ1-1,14,TGCGCCAGCAGCAGATCGGGGCAGAACACTGAAGCTTTCTTT,CASSRSGQNTEAFF
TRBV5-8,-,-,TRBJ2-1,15,TGTGCCAGCAGCTTGGCCGCCGCGGGGGACACTAAGCAGTTCTTC,CASSLAAAGDTKQFF
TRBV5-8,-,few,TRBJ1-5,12,TGTGCCAGCAGCGTGGACGGTCAGCCCCAGCATTTT,CASSVDGQPQHF
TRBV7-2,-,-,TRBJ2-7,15,TGTGCCAGCAGCCTCTCGACAGGAGGAACCTACGAGCAGTACTTC,CASSLSTGGTYEQYF
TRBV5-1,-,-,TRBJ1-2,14,TGCGCCAGCAGCACTGGGACGTTAGACTATGGCTACACCTTC,CASSTGTLDYGYTF
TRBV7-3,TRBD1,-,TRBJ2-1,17,TGTGCCAGCAGCTTACCCGGACAGGGCAGAGGTTTGGATGAGCAGTTCTTC,CASSLPGQGRGLDEQFF
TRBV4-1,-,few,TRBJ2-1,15,TGCGCCAGCAGCCAAGTCTCCGGGTCGTACAATGAGCAGTTCTTC,CASSQVSGSYNEQFF
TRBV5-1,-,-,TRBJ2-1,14,TGCGCCAGCAAACAAACCCCCCAGGGCGATGAGCAGTTCTTC,CASKQTPQGDEQFF
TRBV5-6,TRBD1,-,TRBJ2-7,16,TGTGCCAGCAGCCTATCCGACAGGGATGGTTCCTACGAGCAGTACTTC,CASSLSDRDGSYEQYF
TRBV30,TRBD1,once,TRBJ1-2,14,TGTGCCTGGAGTCCGGACAGGGGGACCTATGGCTACACCTTC,CAWSPDRGTYGYTF
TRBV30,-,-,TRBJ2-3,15,TGTGCCTGGAGTCATCCCGGGACGGGGCAAAATACGCAGTATTTT,CAWSHPGTGQNTQYF
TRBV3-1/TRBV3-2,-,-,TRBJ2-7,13,TGTGCCAGCAGCCAATTCAAAACCTACGAGCAGTACTTC,CASSQFKTYEQYF
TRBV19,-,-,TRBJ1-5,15,TGTGCCAGTAGTATAGAAGTTGGGGGCTGGCAGCCCCAGCATTTT,CASSIEVGGWQPQHF
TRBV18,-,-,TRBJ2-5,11,TGTGCCAGCTCCCTCGTGGAGACCCAGTACTTC,CASSLVETQYF
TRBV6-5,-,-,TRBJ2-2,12,TGTGCCAGCAAGGAGCGAACCGGGGAGCTGTTTTTT,CASKERTGELFF
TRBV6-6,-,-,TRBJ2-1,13,TGTGCCAGCACCCCGGGTCTCGTCAATGAGCAGTTCTTC,CASTPGLVNEQFF
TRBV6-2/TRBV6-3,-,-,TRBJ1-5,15,TGTGCCAGCAGTTACCCGGGACGGTTCAATCAGCCCCAGCATTTT,CASSYPGRFNQPQHF
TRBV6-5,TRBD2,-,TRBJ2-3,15,TGTGCCAGTGAAGCACTAGCGGGCAACACAGATACGCAGTATTTT,CASEALAGNTDTQYF
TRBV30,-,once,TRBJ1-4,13,TGTGCCTGGGCGGGAACAACTAATGAAAAACTGTTTTTT,CAWAGTTNEKLFF
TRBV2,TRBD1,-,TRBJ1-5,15,TGTGCCAGCAGCGCGACAGGGTTGGGCAATCAGCCCCAGCATTTT,CASSATGLGNQPQHF
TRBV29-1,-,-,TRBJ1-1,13,TGCAGCGTTGCGCGGCCGTTGAACACTGAAGCTTTCTTT,CSVARPLNTEAFF
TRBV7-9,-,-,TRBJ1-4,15,TGTGCCAGCTCGGCGGGGAGGGTACGTGATGAAAAACTGTTTTTT,CASSAGRVRDEKLFF
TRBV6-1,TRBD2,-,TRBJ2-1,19,TGTGCCAGCAGTGAAGTAGGGACTAGCGGCAGCCATAGCGTAAATGAGCAGTTCTTC,CASSEVGTSGSHSVNEQFF
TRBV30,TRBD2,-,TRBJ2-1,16,TGTGCTCAAACCGGGCTTCTAGCGGGGACCTACAATGAGCAGTTCTTC,CAQTGLLAGTYNEQFF
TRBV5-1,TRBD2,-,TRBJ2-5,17,TGCGCCAGCAGCTCGTCCCTAGCGGGGGTTACTCAAGAGACCCAGTACTTC,CASSSSLAGVTQETQYF
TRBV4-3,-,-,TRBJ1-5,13,TGCGCCAGCAGCCAAGATGCAGGCGCGGCCCAGCATTTT,CASSQDAGAAQHF
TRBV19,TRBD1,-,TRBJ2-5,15,TGTGCCAGTAGTATGGACAGGGCCGGGGTAGGGACCCAGTACTTC,CASSMDRAGVGTQYF
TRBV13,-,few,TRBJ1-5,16,TGTGCCAGCAGCTTGGGGGCTTTGACCTCGGGTCAGCCCCAGCATTTT,CASSLGALTSGQPQHF
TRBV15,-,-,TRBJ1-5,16,TGTGCCACCAGCAGAGACGTGAGACTTAGCAATCAGCCCCAGCATTTT,CATSRDVRLSNQPQHF
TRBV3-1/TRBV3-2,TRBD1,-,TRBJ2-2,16,TGTGCCAGCAGCCGTAATATACAGGGGGGCACCGGGGAGCTGTTTTTT,CASSRNIQGGTGELFF
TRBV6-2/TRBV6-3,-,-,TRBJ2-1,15,TGTGCCAGCAGTTACGCTGGTAGCGGTTACAATGAGCAGTTCTTC,CASSYAGSGYNEQFF
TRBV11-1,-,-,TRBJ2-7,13,TGTGCCAGCAGCTTCCGCGGTACCTACGAGCAGTACTTC,CASSFRGTYEQYF
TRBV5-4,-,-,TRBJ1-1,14,TGTGCCAGCAGCCAGACAGGAACGAACACTGAAGCTTTCTTT,CASSQTGTNTEAFF
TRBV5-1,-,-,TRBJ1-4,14,TGCGCCAGCAGCACGGCTGGGAGTAATGAAAAACTGTTTTTT,CASSTAGSNEKLFF
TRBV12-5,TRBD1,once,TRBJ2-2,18,TGTGCTAGTGGTCCAAGCATCGGGACAGCAAAGAACACCGGGGAGCTGTTTTTT,CASGPSIGTAKNTGELFF
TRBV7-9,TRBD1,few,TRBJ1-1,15,TGTGCCAGCACCGGGACAGTTTGGGGTAACACTGAAGCTTTCTTT,CASTGTVWGNTEAFF
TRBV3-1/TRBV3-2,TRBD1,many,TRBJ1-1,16,TGTGCCAGCAGCCAACTGGACAGGAGGGAGAACACTGAAGCTTTCTTT,CASSQLDRRENTEAFF